The text below deals with one T cell receptor beta chain. The target antigen is unknown. This sample was included in a study of cytomegalovirus exposure and HLA in healthy donors. Primers: 60 Vbeta forward and 13 Jbeta reverse. Clones were read by immunoSEQ multiplex PCR, and TCRdb kept only the in-frame ones, dropping some. The sample carries around 86,000 clones, approximately 79% recorded once. Study results and caveats: Listed as cytomegalovirus-associated were 164 TCR beta chains. Specificity of three CMV-associated chains for CMV antigens was verified in vitro. Roughly uniform sequencing depth across donors was assumed, possibly incorrectly.

Germline assignment: CDR1 ENHRY and CDR2 SYGVKD. The CDR3 has 15 amino acids. J gave up 5 bases and V 2 bases, and 8 bases lay outside the gene matches. The TCR sequence derives from a female donor in good health and CMV-seronegative. The sample comprised PBMCs. The chain has TRBV10-3 and TRBJ1-2; 7 nucleotides match TRBD1. The CDR3 DNA reads TGTGCCATCAGTGAGCCCAAGGGGGCGAAGTATGGCTACACCTTC. Translated: CAISEPKGAKYGYTF.